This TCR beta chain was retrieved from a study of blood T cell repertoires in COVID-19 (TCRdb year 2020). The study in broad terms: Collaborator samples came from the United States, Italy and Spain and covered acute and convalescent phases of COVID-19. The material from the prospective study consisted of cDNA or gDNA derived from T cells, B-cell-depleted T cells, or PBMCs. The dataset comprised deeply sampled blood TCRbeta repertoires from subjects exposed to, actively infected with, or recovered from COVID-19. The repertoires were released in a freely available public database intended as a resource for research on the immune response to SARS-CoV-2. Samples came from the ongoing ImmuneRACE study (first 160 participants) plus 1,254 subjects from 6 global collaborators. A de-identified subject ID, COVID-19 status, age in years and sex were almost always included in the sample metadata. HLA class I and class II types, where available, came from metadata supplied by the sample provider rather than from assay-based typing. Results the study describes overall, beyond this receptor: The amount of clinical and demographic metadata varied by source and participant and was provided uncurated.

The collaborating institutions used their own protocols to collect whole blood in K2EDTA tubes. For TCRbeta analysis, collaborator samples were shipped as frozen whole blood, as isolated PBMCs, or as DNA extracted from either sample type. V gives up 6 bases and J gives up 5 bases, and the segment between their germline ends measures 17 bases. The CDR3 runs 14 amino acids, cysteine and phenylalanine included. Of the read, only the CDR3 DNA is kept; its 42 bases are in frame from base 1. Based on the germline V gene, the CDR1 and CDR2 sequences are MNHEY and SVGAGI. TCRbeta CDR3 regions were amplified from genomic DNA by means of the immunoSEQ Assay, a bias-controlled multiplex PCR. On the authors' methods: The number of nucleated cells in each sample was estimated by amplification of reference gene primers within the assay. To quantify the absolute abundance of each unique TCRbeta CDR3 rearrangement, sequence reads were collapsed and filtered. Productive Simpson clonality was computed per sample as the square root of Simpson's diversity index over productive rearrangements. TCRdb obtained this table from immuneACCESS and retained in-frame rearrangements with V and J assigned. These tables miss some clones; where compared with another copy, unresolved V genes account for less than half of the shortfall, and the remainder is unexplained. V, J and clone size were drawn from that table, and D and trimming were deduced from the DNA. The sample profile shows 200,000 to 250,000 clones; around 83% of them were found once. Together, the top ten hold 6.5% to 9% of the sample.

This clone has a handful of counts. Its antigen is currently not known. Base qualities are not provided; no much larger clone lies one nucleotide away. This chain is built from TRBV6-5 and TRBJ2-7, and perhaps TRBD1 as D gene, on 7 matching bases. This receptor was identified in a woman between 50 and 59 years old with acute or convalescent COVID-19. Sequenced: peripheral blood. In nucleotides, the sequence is TGTGCCAGCAGCCGAACTCAGGGGGGCCACGAGCAGTACTTC. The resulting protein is CASSRTQGGHEQYF.